This T cell receptor (beta chain) was observed in a study of T-cell memory formation after mild COVID-19. The sample holds a few counts of this clonotype. Trimming removed 6 bases from V and 10 bases from J; junction bases left unmatched: 7. This CDR3 region has 14 residues. The germline gives CDR1 SEHNR, CDR2 FQNEAQ (reference sequence). TCRdb itself ran the 5' RACE reads through MiXCR, one entry per CDR3 protein. This table has 250,000 or so distinct CDR3 sequences, over 9% appearing once. Sequenced material: PBMCs or a T cell subset sorted from them (not recorded which). The origin of this receptor is a man aged 18 to 29 who had mild COVID-19 (a few samples of this study predate the infection). Cell type and time point are not known. The chain carries TRBV7-9 and TRBJ1-6; TRBD1 aligns across 9 bases. The CDR3 loop reads CASRPDRGRSPLHF. CDR3 bases: TGTGCCAGCAGGCCGGACAGGGGAAGGTCACCCCTCCACTTT.